The source of this TCR beta chain is a study of blood T cell repertoires in COVID-19 (dated by TCRdb to the early 2020s). Turning to the overall study: Collaborator samples came from the United States, Italy and Spain and covered acute and convalescent phases of COVID-19. HLA class I and class II types, where available, came from metadata supplied by the sample provider rather than from assay-based typing. A de-identified subject ID, COVID-19 status, age in years and sex were almost always included in the sample metadata. The repertoires were released in a freely available public database meant as a resource for research on the immune response to SARS-CoV-2. Samples were obtained from the ongoing ImmuneRACE study (first 160 participants) and from over a thousand subjects provided by 6 global collaborators. Subjects who had been exposed to COVID-19, were actively infected with it, or had recovered from it provided the deeply sampled blood TCRbeta repertoires that made up the dataset. The prospective study material was composed of cDNA or gDNA derived from T cells, B-cell-depleted T cells, or PBMCs. Overall study results and their limits: Clinical and demographic metadata were provided uncurated, with the amount varying by source and participant.

TCRbeta CDR3 regions were amplified from genomic DNA by means of the immunoSEQ Assay, a bias-controlled multiplex PCR. As for how the authors treated the data: The number of nucleated cells in each sample was estimated by amplification of reference gene primers within the assay. To quantify the absolute abundance of each unique TCRbeta CDR3 rearrangement, sequence reads were collapsed and filtered. For each sample, productive Simpson clonality was calculated as the square root of Simpson's diversity index across productive rearrangements. TCRdb took this table from immuneACCESS and kept in-frame rearrangements with V and J called. Such tables lack part of the clones; where checked against another copy, unresolved V genes explain under half of the gap, and the rest is unexplained. D and trimming were read from the DNA, whereas the V and J calls and clone size are those reported in that table. The sample table records about 470,000 clones; about 85% of these occur just once. The ten largest clones represent about 0.75% of the sample.

In the prospective study, participants were roughly 18 to 100 years old, resided in fewer than 25 geographic areas of the United States, and were enrolled through a virtual design. Cohort assignment in the prospective study relied on participant-reported clinical history from a screening survey and a study questionnaire. For ImmuneRACE Cohort 3, a participant was defined as recovered based on two consecutive negative NP/OP PCR tests, clearance by a healthcare professional, or resolution of symptoms. In the prospective study, whole blood, serum and a nasopharyngeal or oropharyngeal swab were collected from each participant by mobile phlebotomists. Prospective study participants could optionally give additional blood draws and questionnaires over an approximately 2-month period. Blood samples from the prospective study were shipped frozen or at room temperature prior to DNA extraction. V sheds 2 bases and J sheds 9 bases, leaving 8 bases between their ends. According to the germline V gene (reference sequence), CDR1 reads MNHEY and CDR2 reads SMNVEV. There are 13 amino acids in the CDR3, from cysteine to phenylalanine inclusive. Just CDR3 DNA is preserved here, 39 bases in frame from base 1.

Turning to this clone: Its antigen is still unknown. Base quality data are lacking; no much larger clone is found one base away.

The sequence joins TRBV27 to TRBJ2-6, with no confident D gene call. The receptor was isolated from a woman under 30 who had recovered from COVID-19. Sequencing input: PBMCs or T cells enriched from blood (not recorded which). The nucleotides read TGTGCCAGCAGTTTAGGGCAGGTCAACGTCCTGACTTTC. Its coded protein is CASSLGQVNVLTF.